This TCR beta chain stems from a study of blood T cells in healthy people across ages. Study information: Template switching recovered approximately one barcoded beta molecule for every two T cells.

Sample-barcoded 5' priming and a J-beta primer mix drove a second PCR of about 7 to 11 cycles. TCRdb fed the 5' RACE reads into MiXCR, producing one record per CDR3 protein. The sample has around 900,000 distinct CDR3 sequences, just over 50% seen once. The CDR3 is 18 amino acids. Germline-derived CDR1 and CDR2 are MGHRA and YSYEKL. V was clipped by 1 base and J by 4 bases; unmatched bases: 12. Researchers collected roughly 9.8 milliliters of peripheral blood from every single donor. In the case of this clonotype: Antigen specificity is unknown.

Findings and limits, study-wide: Both naive CD4+ cell counts and diversity were greater in long-lived donors than in aged donors.

The sequenced sample consisted of blood. The sequence derives from a woman aged 55-70 years in good health. The V and J genes are TRBV4-1 and TRBJ1-5, with 8 bases identical to TRBD1. CDR3 nucleotide sequence: TGCGCCAGCAGCCAAGTTGTCAGGGGGCGAGGTGTGAATCAGCCCCAGCATTTT. It translates to CASSQVVRGRGVNQPQHF.